The source of this T cell receptor beta chain is a study of T-cell memory formation after mild COVID-19. Study details: There were largely donor-specific TCR clusters.

This clonotype was seen a handful of times. TCRalpha and TCRbeta libraries used 5'RACE with constant-segment primers and UMIs. TCRdb re-called the 5' RACE reads with MiXCR, one entry per CDR3 protein. The sample has about 200,000 distinct CDR3 sequences; 9.5% are singletons. V shed 0 bases and J shed 0 bases, with 8 bases lying between them. This CDR3 region has 15 residues. Germline V CDR1 and CDR2: MNHEY, SVGAGI. This chain links TRBV6-5 with TRBJ1-1, with TRBD1 as a possible D gene (5 bases). This sequence was found in a man aged 18-30 years who had mild COVID-19 (a few samples of this study predate the infection). Cell type and time point are not known. The sample was PBMCs or a T cell subset sorted from them (not recorded which). CDR3: CASSYSTGMNTEAFF. The CDR3, as DNA: TGTGCCAGCAGTTACTCTACAGGAATGAACACTGAAGCTTTCTTT.